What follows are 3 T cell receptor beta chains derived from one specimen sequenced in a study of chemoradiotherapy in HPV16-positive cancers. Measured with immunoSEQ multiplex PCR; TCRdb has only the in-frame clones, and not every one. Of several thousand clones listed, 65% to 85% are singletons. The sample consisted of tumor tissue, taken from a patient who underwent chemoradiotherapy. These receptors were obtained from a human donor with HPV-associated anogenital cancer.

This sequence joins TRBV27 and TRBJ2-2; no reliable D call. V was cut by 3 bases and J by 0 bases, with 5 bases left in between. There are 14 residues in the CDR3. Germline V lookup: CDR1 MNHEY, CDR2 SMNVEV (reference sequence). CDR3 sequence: CASSLTANTGELFF. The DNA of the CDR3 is TGTGCCAGCAGTTTGACTGCGAACACCGGGGAGCTGTTTTTT.

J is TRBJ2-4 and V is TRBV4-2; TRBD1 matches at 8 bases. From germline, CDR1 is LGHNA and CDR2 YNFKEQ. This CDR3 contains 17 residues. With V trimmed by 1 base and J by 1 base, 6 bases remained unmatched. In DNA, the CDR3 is TGTGCCAGCAGCCAAGGAGGGACAGGTAACGCCAAAAACATTCAGTACTTC. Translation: CASSQGGTGNAKNIQYF.

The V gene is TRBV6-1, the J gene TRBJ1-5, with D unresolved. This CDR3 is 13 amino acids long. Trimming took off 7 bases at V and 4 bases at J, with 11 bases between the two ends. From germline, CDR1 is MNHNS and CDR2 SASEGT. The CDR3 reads CASTLTANQPQHF. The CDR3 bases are TGTGCCAGCACTTTAACAGCTAATCAGCCCCAGCATTTT.